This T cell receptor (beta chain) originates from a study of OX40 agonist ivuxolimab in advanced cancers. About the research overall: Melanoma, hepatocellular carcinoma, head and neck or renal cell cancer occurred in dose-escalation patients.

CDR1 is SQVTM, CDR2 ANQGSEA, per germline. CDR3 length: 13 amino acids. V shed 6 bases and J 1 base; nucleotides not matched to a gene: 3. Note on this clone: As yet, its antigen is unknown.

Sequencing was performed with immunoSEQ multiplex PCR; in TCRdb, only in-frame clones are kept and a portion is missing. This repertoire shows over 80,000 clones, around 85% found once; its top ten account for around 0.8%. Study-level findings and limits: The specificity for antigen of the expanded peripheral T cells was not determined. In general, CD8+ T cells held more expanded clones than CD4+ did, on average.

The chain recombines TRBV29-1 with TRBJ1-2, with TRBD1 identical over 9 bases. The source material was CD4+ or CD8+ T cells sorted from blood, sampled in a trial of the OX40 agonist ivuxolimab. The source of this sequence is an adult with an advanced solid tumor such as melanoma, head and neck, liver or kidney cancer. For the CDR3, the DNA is TGCAGCGTAGGACAGGGGTTTAACTATGGCTACACCTTC. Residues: CSVGQGFNYGYTF. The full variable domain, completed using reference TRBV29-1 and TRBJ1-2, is SAVISQKPSRDICQRGTSLTIQCQVDSQVTMMFWYRQQPGQSLTLIATANQGSEATYESGFVIDKFPISRPNLTFSTLTVSNMSPEDSSIYLCSVGQGFNYGYTFGSGTRLTVV.